A selection of T cell receptor beta chains follows, all from one sample in a study of cytomegalovirus exposure and HLA in healthy donors. TCRdb's table, derived via immunoSEQ multiplex PCR, lists solely in-frame clones and lacks some. Among under 200,000 clones listed, approximately 75% were seen once. The sample comprised PBMCs. The origin of the receptors is a woman between 18 and 29 years old in good health and CMV-seronegative. Both conserved end residues are part of each CDR3. Each record gives: D gene, V gene, J gene, clone size, CDR3 DNA, CDR3 protein. The D gene is left open where the match is weak. A row's size may be missing; if present it is once, few, many or a size class.

d_gene: .; v_gene: TRBV5-1; j_gene: TRBJ2-7; abundance: .; CDR3nt: TGCGCCAGCAGCGACCTGGGAGTCAGGGAGCAGTACTTC; CDR3aa: CASSDLGVREQYF
d_gene: TRBD2; v_gene: TRBV5-1; j_gene: TRBJ2-1; abundance: .; CDR3nt: TGCGCCAGCAGCTTGGGACGCCTAAGCGGGAGGGTGGAGGATCGTAGATCCTACAATGAGCAGTTCTTC; CDR3aa: CASSLGRLSGRVEDRRSYNEQFF
d_gene: TRBD1; v_gene: TRBV4-1; j_gene: TRBJ2-6; abundance: .; CDR3nt: TGCGCCAGCAGCCAAGAGGGACAGGGGGTGGGGAGCTCTGGGGCCAACGTCCTGACTTTC; CDR3aa: CASSQEGQGVGSSGANVLTF
d_gene: .; v_gene: TRBV5-1; j_gene: TRBJ1-4; abundance: .; CDR3nt: TGCGCCAGCAGCTTGGCCCGGCAGGATCCAACTAATGAAAAACTGTTTTTT; CDR3aa: CASSLARQDPTNEKLFF
d_gene: .; v_gene: TRBV5-6; j_gene: TRBJ2-7; abundance: .; CDR3nt: TGTGCCAGCAGCAGAGGGACACACTACGAGCAGTACTTC; CDR3aa: CASSRGTHYEQYF
d_gene: TRBD1; v_gene: TRBV19; j_gene: TRBJ1-4; abundance: .; CDR3nt: TGTGCCAGTAGTCCGGACAGGGGAACTAATGAAAAACTGTTTTTT; CDR3aa: CASSPDRGTNEKLFF
d_gene: TRBD2; v_gene: TRBV28; j_gene: TRBJ2-1; abundance: .; CDR3nt: TGTGCCAGCAGCACTAGCGGGAGCTCCTACAATGAGCAGTTCTTC; CDR3aa: CASSTSGSSYNEQFF
d_gene: TRBD1; v_gene: TRBV19; j_gene: TRBJ2-7; abundance: .; CDR3nt: TGTGCCAGTAGTATTCAAACAGGGGACGAGCAGTACTTC; CDR3aa: CASSIQTGDEQYF
d_gene: .; v_gene: TRBV2; j_gene: TRBJ1-2; abundance: .; CDR3nt: TGTGCCAGCAGTGAACTTATGAGCACAGACGGCTACACCTTC; CDR3aa: CASSELMSTDGYTF
d_gene: .; v_gene: TRBV5-4; j_gene: TRBJ1-2; abundance: .; CDR3nt: TGTGCCAGCAGCCCTAGGACAGCTAACTATGGCTACACCTTC; CDR3aa: CASSPRTANYGYTF
d_gene: TRBD2; v_gene: TRBV5-1; j_gene: TRBJ2-1; abundance: .; CDR3nt: TGCGCCAGCAGCATAGGGACTAGCGGTTACAATGAGCAGTTCTTC; CDR3aa: CASSIGTSGYNEQFF
d_gene: .; v_gene: TRBV18; j_gene: TRBJ1-4; abundance: .; CDR3nt: TGTGCCAGCTCCCCGCTGACAGAAAAACTGTTTTTT; CDR3aa: CASSPLTEKLFF
d_gene: TRBD2; v_gene: TRBV5-4; j_gene: TRBJ2-2; abundance: .; CDR3nt: TGTGCCAGCAGCGGGGGGGGTGGGATTAACACCGGGGAGCTGTTTTTT; CDR3aa: CASSGGGGINTGELFF
d_gene: TRBD1; v_gene: TRBV7-2; j_gene: TRBJ1-5; abundance: once; CDR3nt: TGTGCCAGCAGCTTGGGGGACAGGGCTCATCAGCCCCAGCATTTT; CDR3aa: CASSLGDRAHQPQHF
d_gene: .; v_gene: TRBV19; j_gene: TRBJ2-7; abundance: .; CDR3nt: TGTGCCAGTATTATAGGTACTAGCAAATACTACGAGCAGTACTTC; CDR3aa: CASIIGTSKYYEQYF
d_gene: .; v_gene: TRBV6-1; j_gene: TRBJ2-6; abundance: .; CDR3nt: TGTGCCAGCACTCCCTCTGGGGCCAACGTCCTGACTTTC; CDR3aa: CASTPSGANVLTF
d_gene: TRBD1; v_gene: TRBV6-1; j_gene: TRBJ2-1; abundance: .; CDR3nt: TGTGCCAGCAGATCGACAGGGTCCTACAATGAGCAGTTCTTC; CDR3aa: CASRSTGSYNEQFF
d_gene: .; v_gene: TRBV5-6; j_gene: TRBJ1-5; abundance: .; CDR3nt: TGTGCCAGCAGCTTGAGGGGTACACGCGTAAATCAGCCCCAGCATTTT; CDR3aa: CASSLRGTRVNQPQHF
d_gene: .; v_gene: TRBV5-6; j_gene: TRBJ2-1; abundance: .; CDR3nt: TGTGCCAGCAGCCTAGGACAGAGCTCCTACAATGAGCAGTTCTTC; CDR3aa: CASSLGQSSYNEQFF
d_gene: .; v_gene: TRBV5-1; j_gene: TRBJ2-2; abundance: .; CDR3nt: TGCGCCAGCAGCGCCGCCGAGGGCCGGTCCGGGGAGCTGTTTTTT; CDR3aa: CASSAAEGRSGELFF
d_gene: TRBD1; v_gene: TRBV2; j_gene: TRBJ1-1; abundance: .; CDR3nt: TGTGCCAGCAGCCAATTCGGACAGGGAAGGACTGAAGCTTTCTTT; CDR3aa: CASSQFGQGRTEAFF
d_gene: .; v_gene: TRBV28; j_gene: TRBJ2-1; abundance: .; CDR3nt: TGTGCCAGCAGTTTTCTAGATTCATCCTACAATGAGCAGTTCTTC; CDR3aa: CASSFLDSSYNEQFF
d_gene: TRBD2; v_gene: TRBV27; j_gene: TRBJ2-4; abundance: .; CDR3nt: TGTGCCAGCAGTTTATGGGGGGGAATAAGGGGAGCCAAAAACATTCAGTACTTC; CDR3aa: CASSLWGGIRGAKNIQYF
d_gene: .; v_gene: TRBV6-5; j_gene: TRBJ1-5; abundance: .; CDR3nt: TGTGCCAGCAGTTACCGGGGGGATGGTAATCAGCCCCAGCATTTT; CDR3aa: CASSYRGDGNQPQHF
d_gene: .; v_gene: TRBV11-2; j_gene: TRBJ2-7; abundance: .; CDR3nt: TGTGCCAGCAGCTTCCTGGAGGGAACTCGGGGCGAGCAGTACTTC; CDR3aa: CASSFLEGTRGEQYF
d_gene: .; v_gene: TRBV6-5; j_gene: TRBJ1-4; abundance: .; CDR3nt: TGTGCCAGCAGCCCAGGCGGCGGGGAAAAACTGTTTTTT; CDR3aa: CASSPGGGEKLFF
d_gene: .; v_gene: TRBV6-1; j_gene: TRBJ1-6; abundance: .; CDR3nt: TGTGCCAGCAGTAATCCGCGTAAACCCCTCCACTTT; CDR3aa: CASSNPRKPLHF
d_gene: .; v_gene: TRBV29-1; j_gene: TRBJ1-4; abundance: .; CDR3nt: TGCAGCGTTCGGTCGGCAACTAATGAAAAACTGGTTTTT; CDR3aa: CSVRSATNEKLVF
d_gene: TRBD2; v_gene: TRBV28; j_gene: TRBJ2-1; abundance: .; CDR3nt: TGTGCCAGCAGTCCTGGGACTAGCGGGAGGGACGAGCAGTTCTTC; CDR3aa: CASSPGTSGRDEQFF
d_gene: TRBD1; v_gene: TRBV19; j_gene: TRBJ2-6; abundance: .; CDR3nt: TGTGCCAGTAGTCGTCATTCACAGGGGGCTGGGGCCAACGTCCTGACTTTC; CDR3aa: CASSRHSQGAGANVLTF
d_gene: .; v_gene: TRBV5-4; j_gene: TRBJ2-7; abundance: .; CDR3nt: TGTGCCAGCAGCGCGTCCCCGGACAACGCCTACGAGCAGTACTTC; CDR3aa: CASSASPDNAYEQYF
d_gene: TRBD1; v_gene: TRBV4-2; j_gene: TRBJ1-2; abundance: few; CDR3nt: TGTGCCAGCAGCCGACAGGGGTCGTTGGACTATGGCTACACCTTC; CDR3aa: CASSRQGSLDYGYTF
d_gene: TRBD1; v_gene: TRBV6-6; j_gene: TRBJ2-7; abundance: .; CDR3nt: TGTGCCAGCAGAAGACCAGGGGGCTACGAGCAGTACTTC; CDR3aa: CASRRPGGYEQYF
d_gene: .; v_gene: TRBV4-1; j_gene: TRBJ2-7; abundance: few; CDR3nt: TGCGCCAGCAGCCTTCAACAGGGCTACGAGCAGTACTTC; CDR3aa: CASSLQQGYEQYF
d_gene: TRBD1; v_gene: TRBV6-5; j_gene: TRBJ1-4; abundance: .; CDR3nt: TGTGCCAGCAGTTTCCGGACAGGGGAGACCGAAAAACTGTTTTTT; CDR3aa: CASSFRTGETEKLFF
d_gene: .; v_gene: TRBV7-9; j_gene: TRBJ2-7; abundance: few; CDR3nt: TGTGCCAGCAGCCGCGACAGGATCTACGAGCAGTACTTC; CDR3aa: CASSRDRIYEQYF
d_gene: .; v_gene: TRBV4-2; j_gene: TRBJ2-7; abundance: .; CDR3nt: TGTGCCAGCAGCCAAGAAGTGGCCGCAACCTTCTACGAGCAGTACTTC; CDR3aa: CASSQEVAATFYEQYF
d_gene: .; v_gene: TRBV21-1; j_gene: TRBJ2-3; abundance: .; CDR3nt: TGTGCCAGCAGCAAAGGAAGCGGGGTAGATACGCAGTATTTT; CDR3aa: CASSKGSGVDTQYF
d_gene: TRBD1; v_gene: TRBV7-9; j_gene: TRBJ2-3; abundance: few; CDR3nt: TGTGCCAGCAGCTCCGGGACAGGGGGTTGGGATACGCAGTATTTT; CDR3aa: CASSSGTGGWDTQYF
d_gene: .; v_gene: TRBV29-1; j_gene: TRBJ2-7; abundance: .; CDR3nt: TGCAGCGTGCAATACAGCTACGAGCAGTACTTC; CDR3aa: CSVQYSYEQYF
d_gene: .; v_gene: TRBV4-1; j_gene: TRBJ2-2; abundance: .; CDR3nt: TGCGCCAGCAGCCAAGGGAGGGGTAGGGACACCGGGGAGCTGTTTTTT; CDR3aa: CASSQGRGRDTGELFF
d_gene: .; v_gene: TRBV5-8; j_gene: TRBJ2-3; abundance: .; CDR3nt: TGTGCCAGCAACGAGGGTTCTGACAGCACAGATACGCAGTATTTT; CDR3aa: CASNEGSDSTDTQYF
d_gene: TRBD1; v_gene: TRBV2; j_gene: TRBJ2-5; abundance: few; CDR3nt: TGTGCCAGCCACAGGGGTTCCCAAGAGACCCAGTACTTC; CDR3aa: CASHRGSQETQYF
d_gene: .; v_gene: TRBV6-6; j_gene: TRBJ2-2; abundance: .; CDR3nt: TGTGCCAGCAGTTTGGGGGGGAACACCGGGGAGCTGTTTTTT; CDR3aa: CASSLGGNTGELFF
d_gene: .; v_gene: TRBV5-6; j_gene: TRBJ2-7; abundance: .; CDR3nt: TGTGCCAGCAGCAGTACTCGAAACTACGAGCAGTACTTC; CDR3aa: CASSSTRNYEQYF
d_gene: .; v_gene: TRBV29-1; j_gene: TRBJ2-7; abundance: few; CDR3nt: TGCAGCGCCCTGGACAGCTACGAGCAGTACTTC; CDR3aa: CSALDSYEQYF
d_gene: .; v_gene: TRBV15; j_gene: TRBJ1-5; abundance: .; CDR3nt: TGTGCCACCAGCAGAAGACAGAGCAATCAGCCCCAGCATTTT; CDR3aa: CATSRRQSNQPQHF
d_gene: TRBD1; v_gene: TRBV9; j_gene: TRBJ2-2; abundance: .; CDR3nt: TGTGCCAGCAGCCCTCAACAGGGGGAGAACACCGGGGAGCTGTTTTTT; CDR3aa: CASSPQQGENTGELFF
d_gene: TRBD2; v_gene: TRBV7-9; j_gene: TRBJ2-1; abundance: once; CDR3nt: TGTGCCAGCAGCGATAGACTAGCTAGTTTCAATGAGCAGTTCTTC; CDR3aa: CASSDRLASFNEQFF
d_gene: TRBD2; v_gene: TRBV28; j_gene: TRBJ2-2; abundance: .; CDR3nt: TGTGCCAGCACCTTCGCGGGAGCGAACACCGGGGAGCTGTTTTTT; CDR3aa: CASTFAGANTGELFF
d_gene: TRBD2; v_gene: TRBV4-1; j_gene: TRBJ2-1; abundance: .; CDR3nt: TGCGCCAGCAGCCAACCTCTAGCGGGGGTCTCCTACAATGAGCAGTTCTTC; CDR3aa: CASSQPLAGVSYNEQFF
d_gene: TRBD1; v_gene: TRBV2; j_gene: TRBJ1-1; abundance: .; CDR3nt: TGTGCCAGCAGTGAAACGTTCCTGCGGGGGACAGGGCCTCTCGAGGGAGCTTTCTTT; CDR3aa: CASSETFLRGTGPLEGAFF
d_gene: .; v_gene: TRBV9; j_gene: TRBJ2-1; abundance: .; CDR3nt: TGTGCCAGCAGCGTAGGACTTCCCCCGTCCTACAATGAGCAGTTCTTC; CDR3aa: CASSVGLPPSYNEQFF
d_gene: .; v_gene: TRBV11-2; j_gene: TRBJ1-1; abundance: few; CDR3nt: TGTGCCAGCAGCACCGGGACTCCGGCGACTGAAGCTTTCTTT; CDR3aa: CASSTGTPATEAFF
d_gene: .; v_gene: TRBV5-6; j_gene: TRBJ1-5; abundance: .; CDR3nt: TGTGCCAGCAGCTCCGGAGGCGTATGGCAGCCCCAGCATTTT; CDR3aa: CASSSGGVWQPQHF